One and the same sample provided the 15 T cell receptor beta chains below, sequenced in a study of T cells in localized non-small cell lung cancer. Sequenced by immunoSEQ multiplex PCR; TCRdb stores in-frame clones only, minus some. The sample includes some 11,000 clones, more than 45% of them seen just once. Sample: lymph node tissue, taken before any cancer treatment. All receptors derive from a woman aged 40-70 years with stage II squamous cell lung carcinoma.

The chain employs TRBV28 and TRBJ1-1; no firm D call. The CDR3 spans 13 residues. Germline CDR1 MDHEN, CDR2 SYDVKM. V was cut by 3 bases and J by 5 bases, with 10 bases left in between. CDR3 sequence: CASSFARLTEAFF. CDR3 nucleotide sequence: TGTGCCAGCAGTTTTGCCCGCTTGACTGAAGCTTTCTTT.

This chain connects TRBV6-8 to TRBJ1-1, with D uncertain. The CDR3 has 14 amino acids. V lost 2 bases to trimming and J lost 3 bases, with 10 bases between them. Germline assignment: CDR1 MNHGY and CDR2 SAAAGT. CDR3 sequence (DNA): TGTGCCAGCAGTTACGTGGGCCCTCACACTGAAGCTTTCTTT. Its translation: CASSYVGPHTEAFF.

This clone has just a few counts. The gene calls are TRBV11-3 and TRBJ1-4, with D hard to call. Trimming took off 1 base at V and 7 bases at J, with 13 bases between the two ends. The CDR3 spans 15 residues. In germline, CDR1 is SGHNT, CDR2 YENEEA. The CDR3 here is CASSLGLGGGEKLFF. DNA of the CDR3: TGTGCCAGCAGCTTAGGATTGGGCGGTGGTGAAAAACTGTTTTTT.

The rearrangement uses TRBV6-8 and TRBJ2-3; possible D gene TRBD1, 6 bases. V lost 5 bases to trimming and J lost 1 base, with 13 bases between them. Germline V gene data show CDR1 as MNHGY and CDR2 as SAAAGT. The CDR3 spans 15 residues. In nucleotides, the CDR3 is TGTGCCAGCAGTACCGGGACAAGTGGCACAGATACGCAGTATTTT. Its protein product is CASSTGTSGTDTQYF.

The chain carries TRBV30 and TRBJ2-3; 9 bases are shared with TRBD2. With V trimmed by 7 bases and J by 1 base, 12 bases remained unmatched. Germline CDR1 and CDR2: GTSNPN and SVGIG (reference sequence). The CDR3 loop spans 16 amino acids. CDR3: CASPVNGGRGTDTQYF. In DNA, the CDR3 is TGTGCCTCTCCTGTAAACGGCGGGAGGGGCACAGATACGCAGTATTTT.

This chain links TRBV19 with TRBJ2-7, with 10 positions matching TRBD2. Trimming at V came to 5 bases and at J to 0 bases, leaving 4 bases not matched to a gene. From germline, CDR1 is LNHDA and CDR2 SQIVND (reference sequence). CDR3 length: 15 amino acids. CDR3 sequence (DNA): TGTGCCAGTAGTGTCGTAGCGGGAGGCTCCTACGAGCAGTACTTC. The encoded protein is CASSVVAGGSYEQYF.

This clone was seen once. The J gene is TRBJ1-2, the V gene TRBV19; possibly TRBD1 for D (5 bases). V shed 8 bases and J shed 1 base, with 17 bases lying between them. The CDR3 has 15 residues. Germline CDR1 is LNHDA and CDR2 is SQIVND (reference sequence). CDR3 residues: CASSSTRVNNYGYTF. DNA of the CDR3: TGTGCCAGTTCCAGTACCAGGGTAAATAACTATGGCTACACCTTC. The full variable domain, rest sourced from reference TRBV19 and TRBJ1-2, is DGGITQSPKYLFRKEGQNVTLSCEQNLNHDAMYWYRQDPGQGLRLIYYSQIVNDFQKGDIAEGYSVSREKKESFPLTVTSAQKNPTAFYLCASSSTRVNNYGYTFGSGTRLTVV.

V usage is TRBV15 and J usage is TRBJ2-3; a possible D gene is TRBD2 (6 bases). The CDR3 sequence is 15 residues long. V was cut by 7 bases and J by 2 bases, with 16 bases left in between. CDR1 is LNHNV, CDR2 YYDKDF, per germline (reference sequence). The CDR3 region is CATNLLALHTDTQYF. The CDR3 DNA reads TGTGCCACCAACCTACTAGCTCTTCACACAGATACGCAGTATTTT. Complete variable domain (other parts from reference TRBV15 and TRBJ2-3): DAMVIQNPRYQVTQFGKPVTLSCSQTLNHNVMYWYQQKSSQAPKLLFHYYDKDFNNEADTPDNFQSRRPNTSFCFLDIRSPGLGDTAMYLCATNLLALHTDTQYFGPGTRLTVL.

This clone appeared a few times. The rearrangement joins TRBV19 to TRBJ2-1, with unresolved D. The V end lost 5 bases, the J end lost 15 bases, and 14 bases lay between the germline ends. The CDR3 spans 11 residues. Germline-derived CDR1 and CDR2 are LNHDA and SQIVND (reference sequence). The CDR3 protein is CASSSAERRFF. CDR3 DNA: TGTGCCAGTAGTTCCGCGGAAAGGCGGTTCTTC.

The chain recombines TRBV6-8 with TRBJ1-2; the match to TRBD1 covers 10 bases. V was clipped by 5 bases and J by 0 bases; unmatched bases: 6. The CDR3 has 16 residues. In germline, CDR1 is MNHGY, CDR2 SAAAGT. This CDR3 is CASSRGQGNTNYGYTF. The CDR3 nucleotides read TGTGCCAGCAGTCGGGGACAGGGGAATACTAACTATGGCTACACCTTC.

This rearrangement joins TRBV29-1 to TRBJ1-5; 9 positions agree with TRBD1. The junction had 5 bases not matched to a gene; V was cut back by 6 bases and J by 2 bases. This CDR3 region has 14 residues. Germline CDR1 is SQVTM and CDR2 is ANQGSEA. The CDR3 loop is CSVADRGGNQPQHF. In nucleotides, the CDR3 is TGCAGCGTCGCGGACAGGGGAGGCAATCAGCCCCAGCATTTT.

The V gene is TRBV12-5, the J gene TRBJ1-2; the D gene is possibly TRBD1 (5 bases). Per the germline V gene, CDR1 is LGHNT and CDR2 is FRNRAP. Trimming stripped 7 bases from V and 7 bases from J, with 16 bases between. This CDR3 contains 13 residues. The CDR3 sequence: CASALGGDFGYTF. DNA for the CDR3: TGTGCTAGTGCCCTGGGGGGGGATTTTGGCTACACCTTC.

The chain has TRBV15 and TRBJ1-1, with unresolved D. The CDR3 runs to 14 residues. Germline CDR1 and CDR2: LNHNV and YYDKDF (reference sequence). V lost 5 bases and J lost 5, with 15 bases in between. The CDR3 reads CATSLQTIGTEAFF. CDR3 DNA sequence: TGTGCCACCAGCTTACAAACTATAGGGACTGAAGCTTTCTTT.

This clone was found a few times. The chain carries TRBV1 and TRBJ1-2. TRBV1 is a recognized pseudogene. The CDR3 has 14 amino acids. The CDR3 DNA reads as TGCGCCAGCAGCCAAGAGGACGGGCACTATGGCTACACCTTC. Translated: CASSQEDGHYGYTF.

This clone has more than one count but fewer than ten. The chain has TRBV7-6 and TRBJ1-1; possible D gene TRBD1, 5 bases. CDR3 length: 14 residues. Germline-derived CDR1 and CDR2 are SGHVS and FNYEAQ. Trimming pared 5 bases from V and 5 bases from J, leaving 15 bases between. The CDR3 coding sequence is TGTGCCAGCAGCCCCCCCCTATGGGGGACTGAAGCTTTCTTT. This sequence encodes CASSPPLWGTEAFF.